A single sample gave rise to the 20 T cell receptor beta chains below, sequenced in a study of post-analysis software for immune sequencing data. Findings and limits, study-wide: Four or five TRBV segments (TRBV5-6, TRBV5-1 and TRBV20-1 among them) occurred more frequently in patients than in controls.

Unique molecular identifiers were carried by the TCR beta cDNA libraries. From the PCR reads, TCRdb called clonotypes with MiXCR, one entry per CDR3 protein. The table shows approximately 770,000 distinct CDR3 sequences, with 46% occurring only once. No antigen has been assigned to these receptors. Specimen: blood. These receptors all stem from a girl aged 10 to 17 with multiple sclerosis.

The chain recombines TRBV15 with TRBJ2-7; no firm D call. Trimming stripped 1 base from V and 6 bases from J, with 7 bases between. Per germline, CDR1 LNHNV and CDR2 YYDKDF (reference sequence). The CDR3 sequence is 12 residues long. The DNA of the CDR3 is TGTGCCACCAGCAGAGGCTTCGCCGAGCAGTACTTC. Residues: CATSRGFAEQYF.

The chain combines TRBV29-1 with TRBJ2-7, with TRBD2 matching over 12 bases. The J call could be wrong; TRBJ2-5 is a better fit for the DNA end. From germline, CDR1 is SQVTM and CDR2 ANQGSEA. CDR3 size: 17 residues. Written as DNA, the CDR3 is TGCGGCGCGGCCAAGACTAGCGGGAGCTGGGTGGTAGAGACCCAGTACTTC. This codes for CGAAKTSGSWVVETQYF.

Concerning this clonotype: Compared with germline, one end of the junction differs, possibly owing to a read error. CDR3 loop: CAGSYSGTGGEQFF. In DNA, the CDR3 is TGTGCCGGCAGTTACTCGGGTACGGGAGGTGAGCAGTTCTTC. V gene TRBV6-5 combines with J gene TRBJ2-1; 7 nucleotides match TRBD2. The CDR3 extends over 14 amino acids. CDR1 is MNHEY, CDR2 SVGAGI, per germline.

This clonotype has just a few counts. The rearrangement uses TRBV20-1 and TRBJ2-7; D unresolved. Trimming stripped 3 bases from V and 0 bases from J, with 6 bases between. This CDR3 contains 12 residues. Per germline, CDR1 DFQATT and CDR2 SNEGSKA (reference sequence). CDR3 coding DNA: TGCAGTGCTAGCGCGGACTCCTACGAGCAGTACTTC. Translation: CSASADSYEQYF.

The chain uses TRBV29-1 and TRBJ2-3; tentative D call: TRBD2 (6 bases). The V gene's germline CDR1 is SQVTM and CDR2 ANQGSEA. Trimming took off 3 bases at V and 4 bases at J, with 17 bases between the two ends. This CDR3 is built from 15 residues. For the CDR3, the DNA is TGCAGCGTTGAGCCCCCGGGGACTGCCCCAGATACGCAGTATTTT. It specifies CSVEPPGTAPDTQYF.

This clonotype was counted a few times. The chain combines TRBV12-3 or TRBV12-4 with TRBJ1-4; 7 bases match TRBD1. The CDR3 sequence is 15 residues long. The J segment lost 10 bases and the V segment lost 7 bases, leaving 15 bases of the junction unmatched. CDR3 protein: CASTHPGGDYGKLFF. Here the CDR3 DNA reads TGTGCCAGCACCCACCCAGGGGGGGATTACGGAAAACTGTTTTTT.

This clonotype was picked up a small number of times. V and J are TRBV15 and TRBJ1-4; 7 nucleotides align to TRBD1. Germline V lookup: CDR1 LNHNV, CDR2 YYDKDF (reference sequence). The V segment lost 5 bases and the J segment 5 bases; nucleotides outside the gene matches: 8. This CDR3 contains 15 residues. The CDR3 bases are TGTGCCACCAGCCCAGACAGGGCGGGAAATGAAAAACTGTTTTTT. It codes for CATSPDRAGNEKLFF.

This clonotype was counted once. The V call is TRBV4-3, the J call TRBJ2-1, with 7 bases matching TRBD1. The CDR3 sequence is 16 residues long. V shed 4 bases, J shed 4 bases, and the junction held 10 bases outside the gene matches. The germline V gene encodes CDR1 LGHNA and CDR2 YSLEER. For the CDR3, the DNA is TGCGCCAGCAGCCCCAGCAGGGGGAACCCATACAATGAGCAGTTCTTC. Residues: CASSPSRGNPYNEQFF.

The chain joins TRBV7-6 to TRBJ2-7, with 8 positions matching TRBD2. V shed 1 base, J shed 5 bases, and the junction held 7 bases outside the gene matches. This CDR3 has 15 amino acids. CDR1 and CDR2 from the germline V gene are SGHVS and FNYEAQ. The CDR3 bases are TGTGCCAGCAGCTTAGAGCTAGCGGGTAGCGACGAGCAGTACTTC. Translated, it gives CASSLELAGSDEQYF.

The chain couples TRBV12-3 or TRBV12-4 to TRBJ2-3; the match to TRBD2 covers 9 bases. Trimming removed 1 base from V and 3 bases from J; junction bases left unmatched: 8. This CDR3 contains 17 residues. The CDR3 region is CASSLESLAGLTDTQYF. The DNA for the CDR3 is TGTGCCAGCAGTTTAGAGAGCCTAGCGGGATTGACAGATACGCAGTATTTT.

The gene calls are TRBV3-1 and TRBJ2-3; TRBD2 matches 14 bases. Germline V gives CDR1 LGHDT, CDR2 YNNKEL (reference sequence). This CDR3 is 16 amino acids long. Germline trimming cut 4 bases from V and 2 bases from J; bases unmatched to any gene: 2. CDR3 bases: TGTGCCAGCAGCCGGGGACTAGCGGGAGTCACAGATACGCAGTATTTT. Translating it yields CASSRGLAGVTDTQYF.

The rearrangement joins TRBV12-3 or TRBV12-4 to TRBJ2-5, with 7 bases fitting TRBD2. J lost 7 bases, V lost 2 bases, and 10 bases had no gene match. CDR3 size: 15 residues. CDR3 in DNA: TGTGCCAGCAGTTTACGGTCGGGAGGTATCGGGACCCAGTACTTC. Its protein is CASSLRSGGIGTQYF.

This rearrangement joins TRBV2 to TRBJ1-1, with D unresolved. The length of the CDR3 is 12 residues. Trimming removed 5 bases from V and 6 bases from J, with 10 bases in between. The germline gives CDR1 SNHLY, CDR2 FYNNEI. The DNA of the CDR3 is TGTGCCAGCAGTATCTTCGTACCTGAAGCTTTCTTT. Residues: CASSIFVPEAFF.

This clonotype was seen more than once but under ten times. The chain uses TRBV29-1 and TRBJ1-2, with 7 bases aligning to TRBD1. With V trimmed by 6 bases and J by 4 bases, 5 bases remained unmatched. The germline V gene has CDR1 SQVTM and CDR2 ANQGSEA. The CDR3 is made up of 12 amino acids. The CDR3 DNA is TGCAGCGTGGGGAGACAGGGCTATGGCTACACCTTC. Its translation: CSVGRQGYGYTF.

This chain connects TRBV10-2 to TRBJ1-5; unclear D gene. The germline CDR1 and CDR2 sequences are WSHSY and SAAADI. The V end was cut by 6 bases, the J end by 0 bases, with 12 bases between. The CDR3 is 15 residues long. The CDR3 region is CASSITAYSNQPQHF. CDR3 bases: TGCGCCAGCAGCATTACAGCATATAGCAATCAGCCCCAGCATTTT.

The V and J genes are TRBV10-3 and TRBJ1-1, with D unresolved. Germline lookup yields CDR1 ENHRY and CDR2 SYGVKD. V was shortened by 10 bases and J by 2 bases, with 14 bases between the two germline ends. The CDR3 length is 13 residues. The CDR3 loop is CATIKDRNTEAFF. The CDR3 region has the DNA TGTGCCACTATTAAGGACCGTAACACTGAAGCTTTCTTT.

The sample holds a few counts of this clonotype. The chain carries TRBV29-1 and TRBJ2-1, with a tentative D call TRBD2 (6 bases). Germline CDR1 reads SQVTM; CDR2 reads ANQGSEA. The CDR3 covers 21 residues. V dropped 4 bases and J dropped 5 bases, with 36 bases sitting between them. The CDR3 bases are TGCAGCGTTGTGGGCGGGATAATCAGAGGGGCTCAGGATACAAAGAACAATGAGCAGTTCTTC. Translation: CSVVGGIIRGAQDTKNNEQFF.

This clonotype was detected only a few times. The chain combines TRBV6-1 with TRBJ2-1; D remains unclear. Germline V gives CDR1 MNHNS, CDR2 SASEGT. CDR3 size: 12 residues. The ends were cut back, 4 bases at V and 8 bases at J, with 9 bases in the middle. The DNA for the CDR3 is TGTGCCAGCAGTGGATGGGGTGATGAGCAGTTCTTC. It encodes CASSGWGDEQFF.

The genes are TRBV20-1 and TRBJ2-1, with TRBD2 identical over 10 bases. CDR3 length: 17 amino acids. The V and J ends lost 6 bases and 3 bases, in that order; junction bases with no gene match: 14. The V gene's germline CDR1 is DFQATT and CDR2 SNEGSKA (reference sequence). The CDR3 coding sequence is TGCAGTGCCAAGCTAACTAGCGGGATTGAGTTCTACAATGAGCAGTTCTTC. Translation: CSAKLTSGIEFYNEQFF.

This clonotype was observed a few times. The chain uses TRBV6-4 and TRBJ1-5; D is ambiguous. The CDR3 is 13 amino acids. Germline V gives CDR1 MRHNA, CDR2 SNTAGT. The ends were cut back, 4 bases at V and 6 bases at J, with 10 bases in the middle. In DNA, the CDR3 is TGTGCCAGCAGTGTCGGGCTCGGTCAGCCCCAGCATTTT. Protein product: CASSVGLGQPQHF.